This TCR beta chain was retrieved from a study of T cell responses to AZD1222 COVID-19 vaccine. Sequenced by immunoSEQ multiplex PCR; TCRdb stores in-frame clones only, minus some. Altogether about 180,000 clones are present, over 75% being singletons, with the ten largest covering approximately 6.9%. The TCR sequence derives from an adult in good health. This sample comprised peripheral blood, obtained on day 0 of AZD1222 vaccination.

This chain's CDR3 is CASSQSDSTYEQYV. CDR3 bases: TGCGCCAGCAGCCAATCCGACAGCACCTACGAGCAGTACGTC. V and J are TRBV4-1 and TRBJ2-7; a weak D match, TRBD1 (5 bases). Germline CDR1 is MGHRA and CDR2 is YSYEKL. Trimming left V 2 bases short and J 2 bases short, with 10 bases between. The CDR3 is 14 amino acids.